Listed below are T cell receptor beta chains from one sample, sequenced in a study of cytotoxic CD8 clonotypes in ibrutinib-treated CLL. Profiled with immunoSEQ multiplex PCR; TCRdb holds only in-frame clones, not every one. The sample holds roughly 180,000 clones, more than 80% seen once. Sequencing used PBMCs, obtained after 24 months of ibrutinib treatment. The receptor set was obtained from a human donor with chronic lymphocytic leukemia. CDR3s include the opening cysteine and the closing phenylalanine or tryptophan. D genes are given only for firm matches. The listing skips clone size in some rows; elsewhere it reads once, few, many or a size class.

once | TRBD1 | TRBJ1-5 | TRBV30 | CAWSVQGQGNQPQHF | TGTGCCTGGAGTGTACAGGGGCAGGGCAATCAGCCCCAGCATTTT
- | TRBD2 | TRBJ2-7 | TRBV11-2 | CASSQLAGSRYEQYF | TGTGCCAGCAGCCAATTAGCGGGAAGCAGGTACGAGCAGTACTTC
- | - | TRBJ2-2 | TRBV11-3 | CASSYSPSSAGELFF | TGTGCCAGCAGCTATTCACCAAGTAGCGCCGGGGAGCTGTTTTTT
- | - | TRBJ2-1 | TRBV7-3 | CASSFSNQGNEQFF | TGTGCCAGCAGCTTCTCCAATCAGGGCAATGAGCAGTTCTTC
once | TRBD1 | TRBJ1-3 | TRBV5-8 | CASSLGGQGGNTIYF | TGTGCCAGCAGCTTAGGGGGACAGGGCGGAAACACCATATATTTT
- | - | TRBJ1-5 | TRBV19 | CATLKDRLSNQPQHF | TGTGCCACCCTTAAGGACAGACTTAGCAATCAGCCCCAGCATTTT
once | - | TRBJ2-5 | TRBV28 | CASSLSGLAQYF | TGTGCCAGCAGTTTATCCGGGTTGGCCCAGTACTTC
- | - | TRBJ1-2 | TRBV25-1 | CASGYTGTRGYTF | TGTGCCAGCGGGTATACCGGGACCCGTGGCTACACCTTC
- | - | TRBJ2-1 | TRBV12-5 | CATDLGPPSYNEQFF | TGTGCCACGGACTTGGGGCCCCCTTCCTACAATGAGCAGTTCTTC
- | - | TRBJ1-2 | TRBV5-6 | CASSLDSTTRSTGYTF | TGTGCCAGCAGCTTGGATTCCACAACTAGGAGTACGGGCTACACCTTC
once | TRBD1 | TRBJ2-4 | TRBV10-3 | CATADREKGGNIQYF | TGTGCCACCGCGGACAGGGAGAAGGGCGGAAACATTCAGTACTTC
few | - | TRBJ2-7 | TRBV28 | CASTDRLDEQYF | TGTGCCAGCACCGACAGGCTGGACGAGCAGTACTTC
- | - | TRBJ1-2 | TRBV5-1 | CASRDPGALGYTF | TGCGCCAGCAGGGACCCAGGGGCCCTTGGCTACACCTTC
- | TRBD2 | TRBJ2-5 | TRBV9 | CASSAFSGSGETQYF | TGTGCCAGCAGCGCATTTAGCGGGAGTGGAGAGACCCAGTACTTC
- | - | TRBJ1-4 | TRBV5-1 | CASSQTLRSTNEKLFF | TGCGCCAGCAGCCAGACCCTTAGATCAACTAATGAAAAACTGTTTTTT
few | TRBD2 | TRBJ2-5 | TRBV18 | CASSHGLAGREETQYF | TGTGCCAGCTCCCACGGACTAGCGGGGAGGGAAGAGACCCAGTACTTC